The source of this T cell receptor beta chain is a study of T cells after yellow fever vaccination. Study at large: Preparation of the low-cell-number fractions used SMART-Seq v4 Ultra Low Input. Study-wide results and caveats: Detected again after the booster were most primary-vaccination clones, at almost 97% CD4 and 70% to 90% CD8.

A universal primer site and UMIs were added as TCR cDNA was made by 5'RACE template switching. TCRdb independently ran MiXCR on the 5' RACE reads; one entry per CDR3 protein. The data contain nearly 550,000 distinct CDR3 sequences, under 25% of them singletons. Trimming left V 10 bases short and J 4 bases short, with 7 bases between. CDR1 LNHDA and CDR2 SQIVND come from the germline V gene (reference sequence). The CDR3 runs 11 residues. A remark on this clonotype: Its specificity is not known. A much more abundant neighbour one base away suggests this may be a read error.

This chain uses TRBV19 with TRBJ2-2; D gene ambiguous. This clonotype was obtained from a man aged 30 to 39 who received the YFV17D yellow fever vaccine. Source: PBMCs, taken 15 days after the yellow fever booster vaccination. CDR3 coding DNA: TGTGCCACCCGGAGCACCGGGGAGCTGTTTTTT. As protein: CATRSTGELFF. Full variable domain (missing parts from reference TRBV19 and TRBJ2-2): DGGITQSPKYLFRKEGQNVTLSCEQNLNHDAMYWYRQDPGQGLRLIYYSQIVNDFQKGDIAEGYSVSREKKESFPLTVTSAQKNPTAFYLCATRSTGELFFGEGSRLTVL.